The clone carrying this T cell receptor (beta chain) was counted many times. No antigen is known for it. This entry comes from a study of Graves' ophthalmopathy and Graves' hyperthyroidism. Findings and caveats of the study: For predicting ophthalmopathy progression, the model had 70.59% sensitivity and approximately 72% specificity.

For repertoire sequencing, the TCR beta CDR3 regions were amplified from RNA transcripts. The first round was an RT-PCR with HTBI primers, and the second round was a multiplex PCR. TCRdb called the multiplex PCR reads again in MiXCR, with one record for every CDR3 protein. The data contain 400,000 to 450,000 distinct CDR3 sequences, roughly 21% of them seen just once; the ten biggest clones take up roughly 3%. The CDR3 runs 15 residues. V was pared by 5 bases and J by 4 bases, with 10 bases of the junction left unmatched. Germline lookup yields CDR1 SGHTA and CDR2 FQGNSA. The diagnosis was founded upon clinical symptoms, serum thyroxine, TRAb, thyroid ultrasound and orbital computed tomography.

Sequencing was done on a sample of peripheral blood. This TCR was recovered from a woman under 30 with stable Graves' hyperthyroidism. The V gene is TRBV7-2, the J gene TRBJ1-2; 7 bases fit TRBD1. The CDR3 DNA sequence: TGTGCCAGCAGCCGGAACCGGGACAGCCCCTATGGCTACACCTTC. This sequence encodes CASSRNRDSPYGYTF. Together with reference TRBV7-2 and TRBJ1-2, the CDR3 gives the full variable domain: GAGVSQSPSNKVTEKGKDVELRCDPISGHTALYWYRQSLGQGLEFLIYFQGNSAPDKSGLPSDRFSAERTGGSVSTLTIQRTQQEDSAVYLCASSRNRDSPYGYTFGSGTRLTVV.